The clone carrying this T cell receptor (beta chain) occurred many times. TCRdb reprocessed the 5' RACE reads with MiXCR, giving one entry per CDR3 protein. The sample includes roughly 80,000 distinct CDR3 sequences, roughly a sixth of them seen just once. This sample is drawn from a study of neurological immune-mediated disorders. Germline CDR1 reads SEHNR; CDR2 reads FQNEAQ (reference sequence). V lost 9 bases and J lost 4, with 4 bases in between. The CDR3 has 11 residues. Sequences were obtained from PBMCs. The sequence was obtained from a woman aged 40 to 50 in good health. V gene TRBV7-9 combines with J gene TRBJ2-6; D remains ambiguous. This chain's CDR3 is CASSGANVLTF. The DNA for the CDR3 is TGTGCCAGTTCCGGGGCCAACGTCCTGACTTTC.